This T cell receptor (beta chain) originates from a study of cytomegalovirus exposure and HLA in healthy donors. The study's findings and limits: Serostatus for CMV was the only available immune exposure information. An analysis done earlier found most TCR beta V segments productive about 87% or about 30% of the time.

The primer mix had 60 Vbeta and 13 Jbeta primers. Here immunoSEQ multiplex PCR was the method, and the copy in TCRdb shows in-frame clones only, minus some. The table lists roughly 150,000 clones, about 80% of them singletons. Comment on this clone: Its antigen is unknown.

Per germline, CDR1 MNHEY and CDR2 SVGAGI. The CDR3 runs 13 residues. This receptor was identified in a male donor in good health and CMV-seronegative. Sequences were obtained from PBMCs. The chain has TRBV6-5 and TRBJ2-5, with a possible D match to TRBD1 (5 bases). The tail of the sequence fits TRBJ2-7 better, so the J call may be wrong. CDR3 in amino acids: CASSYGQNYEQYF. CDR3 coding DNA: TGTGCCAGCAGTTACGGACAAAACTACGAGCAGTACTTC.